The present entry profiles one TCR beta chain with its context. What it binds is unknown. In the same sample, other DNA sequences code for this CDR3. This sample is part of a study of OX40 agonist ivuxolimab in advanced cancers. Study in general: The dose of intravenous ivuxolimab that patients received every 2 weeks ranged from 0.01 to 10 mg/kg. Three individuals attained partial responses, comprising one hepatocellular carcinoma case and two cutaneous melanoma cases. The study's findings and limits: Among patients with partial responses at 0.1-3.0 mg/kg, clonal expansion was among the lowest. At 0.1 to 3.0 mg/kg, CD4+ and CD8+ blood T cells expanded clonally by week 6.

Trimming cost V 2 bases and J 2 bases, with 6 bases left between them. CDR1 is MDHEN, CDR2 SYDVKM, per germline. This CDR3 contains 13 residues. TCRdb's table, derived via immunoSEQ multiplex PCR, lists solely in-frame clones and lacks some. The table shows 60,000 to 80,000 clones, with 75% to 85% occurring only once. This clonotype was sampled from an adult with an advanced solid tumor such as melanoma, head and neck, liver or kidney cancer. The source was CD4+ or CD8+ T cells sorted from blood, collected in a trial of the OX40 agonist ivuxolimab. The chain uses TRBV28 and TRBJ1-2; weak D call: TRBD1 (6 bases). Written as DNA, the CDR3 is TGTGCCAGCAGTTTAGGACAGAACTATGGCTACACCTTC. Translated: CASSLGQNYGYTF.